This T cell receptor (beta chain) was identified during a study of OX40 agonist ivuxolimab in advanced cancers. Study-wide background: All patients had ivuxolimab intravenously every 2 weeks at 0.01 to 10 mg/kg.

Study-wide findings and caveats: Clonal expansion was seen in CD4+ and CD8+ blood T cells by week 6 at 0.1 to 3.0 mg/kg.

The sample holds one count of this clone. The antigen remains unidentified. CDR3 length: 16 amino acids. V dropped 1 base and J dropped 0 bases, with 13 bases sitting between them. CDR1 and CDR2 from the germline V gene are MGHRA and YSYEKL. Assay: immunoSEQ multiplex PCR; the TCRdb copy retains only in-frame clones and omits some. This sample has roughly 56,000 clones; about 84% occur once, and the top ten carry about 2.4%. The sequencing here drew on CD4+ or CD8+ T cells sorted from blood, taken in a trial of the OX40 agonist ivuxolimab. This TCR was recovered from an adult with an advanced solid tumor such as melanoma, head and neck, liver or kidney cancer. The chain uses TRBV4-1 and TRBJ2-7; a weak D match, TRBD2 (5 bases). The CDR3 loop reads CASSQVVRVGSYEQYF. The CDR3 DNA reads TGCGCCAGCAGCCAAGTAGTGAGGGTCGGCTCCTACGAGCAGTACTTC.